This passage covers 20 T cell receptor beta chains from one sample sequenced in a study of blood T cell repertoires in COVID-19. This table comes from immunoSEQ multiplex PCR, and its TCRdb copy is limited to in-frame clones, with some not included. The data hold about 260,000 clones, with around 80% observed a single time. Sequencing was done on a sample of PBMCs or T cells enriched from blood (not recorded which). These receptors originate from a man aged 25 to 40 with acute COVID-19.

V usage is TRBV5-5 and J usage is TRBJ2-1; TRBD2 matches 11 bases. In germline, CDR1 is SGHKS, CDR2 YYEKEE (reference sequence). The J segment lost 9 bases and the V segment lost 1 base, leaving 6 bases of the junction unmatched. CDR3 length equals 15 residues. In DNA form, the CDR3 reads TGTGCCAGCAGCTTGTTAGCGGGGGGGCCCGGTGAGCAGTTCTTC. Its protein product is CASSLLAGGPGEQFF.

V usage is TRBV24-1 and J usage is TRBJ2-5; 8 positions agree with TRBD1. V gave up 4 bases and J gave up 1 base; unmatched junction bases: 4. Germline CDR1 KGHDR, CDR2 SFDVKD. The CDR3 spans 15 residues. CDR3 bases: TGTGCCACCAGTGACCGGACAGGGCCCCAAGAGACCCAGTACTTC. Amino acid sequence: CATSDRTGPQETQYF.

On this clone itself: The same CDR3 arises from other DNA sequences in this sample as well. CDR3 DNA: TGCGCCAGCAGCTTAGGACAGACTTACAATGAGCAGTTCTTC. It specifies CASSLGQTYNEQFF. The chain has TRBV5-1 and TRBJ2-1, with D perhaps TRBD1 (6 bases). This CDR3 comprises 14 residues. Germline-derived CDR1 and CDR2 are SGHRS and YFSETQ. V was shortened by 2 bases and J by 4 bases, with 10 bases between the two germline ends.

The V call is TRBV21-1, the J call TRBJ2-7; TRBD2 is the table's D call, not checked against the DNA. TRBV21-1 is an annotated pseudogene. There are 15 residues in the CDR3. The CDR3 region is CASSKVGRKRIGQYV. For the CDR3, the DNA is TGTGCCAGCAGCAAAGTTGGAAGAAAGAGGATAGGGCAGTACGTC.

This clone came up once. J is TRBJ1-5 and V is TRBV6-1; 10 bases align to TRBD1. Losses at the gene ends were 2 bases for V and 7 bases for J; bases not matched to a gene: 14. CDR3 length: 18 amino acids. Germline loops: CDR1 MNHNS, CDR2 SASEGT. CDR3 in DNA: TGTGCCAGCAGTGAAAGGGGTTGGGACAGGGGAGTTGGGCAGCCCCAGCATTTT. It translates to CASSERGWDRGVGQPQHF.

The CDR3: CSGAREARVYF. CDR3 DNA sequence: TGCAGTGGTGCCAGGGAGGCAAGGGTGTACTTC. The chain is built from TRBV20-1 and TRBJ2-5, with D possibly matching TRBD2 (6 bases). Germline values: CDR1 DFQATT, CDR2 SNEGSKA (reference sequence). The CDR3 covers 11 residues. V shed 7 bases and J shed 13 bases, with 19 bases lying between them.

V gene TRBV5-6 combines with J gene TRBJ2-5; 7 bases line up with TRBD1. This CDR3 is 15 amino acids long. The trim removed 1 base at V and 1 base at J, leaving 4 bases unmatched. Germline loops: CDR1 SGHDT, CDR2 YYEEEE. CDR3 DNA: TGTGCCAGCAGCTTGAGAGGGACAGTCCAAGAGACCCAGTACTTC. This gives the protein CASSLRGTVQETQYF.

J is TRBJ1-3 and V is TRBV7-9; TRBD1 is a possible D gene (5 bases). The V and J ends lost 4 bases and 2 bases respectively, with 9 bases between them. This CDR3 region has 14 residues. Germline V gene sequence: CDR1 SEHNR, CDR2 FQNEAQ (reference sequence). CDR3 coding DNA: TGTGCCAGCAGCTCCGGGGGAACTGGAAACACCATATATTTT. As protein: CASSSGGTGNTIYF.

The chain employs TRBV5-5 and TRBJ1-3; tentatively, D is TRBD1 (5 bases). With 0 bases removed from V and 8 bases from J, the gap between germline ends came to 18 bases. Germline V gene sequence: CDR1 SGHKS, CDR2 YYEKEE (reference sequence). This CDR3 has 16 amino acids. The CDR3 sequence is CASSLAAGNYGDTIYF. The CDR3 DNA sequence: TGTGCCAGCAGCTTGGCTGCAGGGAACTATGGGGACACCATATATTTT.

For this clone: At the DNA level, this CDR3 is encoded by other sequences in the same sample as well. This rearrangement joins TRBV19 to TRBJ1-5; D is possibly TRBD1 (5 bases). Looked up from germline, CDR1 is LNHDA and CDR2 is SQIVND (reference sequence). Deletions cut 6 bases from V and 3 bases from J, with 9 bases between. The CDR3 spans 13 residues. The CDR3 DNA sequence: TGTGCCAGTAGGGACACCTCCAATCAGCCCCAGCATTTT. Amino acid sequence: CASRDTSNQPQHF.

This clone was seen once. One end of the junction does not line up with germline, which may come from a read error. The rearrangement joins TRBV5-1 to TRBJ1-3; a possible D gene is TRBD1 (6 bases). This CDR3 region has 15 residues. Germline CDR1 reads SGHRS; CDR2 reads YFSETQ. The CDR3 sequence is CASTTSGDPGNTIYF. In DNA, the CDR3 is TGTGCCAGCACTACTTCAGGGGATCCTGGAAACACCATATATTTT.

A note on this clone: One base away lies a much larger clone, so this may be a sequencing read error. Other nucleotide sequences from this sample produce the same CDR3. V and J are TRBV3-1 (or the pseudogene TRBV3-2) and TRBJ1-1; possible D gene TRBD1, 5 bases. Germline CDR1 is LGHDT and CDR2 is YNNKEL (reference sequence). The ends were cut back, 2 bases at V and 7 bases at J, with 5 bases in the middle. CDR3 length: 11 residues. The CDR3 DNA reads TGTGCCAGCAGCCAACAGGGTGAAGCTTTCTTT. Protein sequence: CASSQQGEAFF.

CDR3 protein: CASSRGQGSYGYTF. The CDR3 nucleotides are TGTGCCAGCAGTAGGGGACAGGGGTCCTATGGCTACACCTTC. The chain has TRBV9 and TRBJ1-2, with TRBD1 matching 10 bases. From germline, CDR1 is SGDLS and CDR2 YYNGEE. The length of the CDR3 is 14 residues. J was trimmed by 4 bases and V by 5 bases; bases with no gene match: 5.

The chain recombines TRBV6-5 with TRBJ1-2, with TRBD1 identical over 7 bases. V gave up 7 bases and J gave up 6 bases; unmatched junction bases: 8. This CDR3 region has 13 residues. Looked up from germline, CDR1 is MNHEY and CDR2 is SVGAGI. CDR3: CASTPRQGHGYTF. CDR3 DNA: TGTGCCAGCACCCCAAGACAGGGCCATGGCTACACCTTC.

On this clone: An end of the junction does not agree with germline; a read error may underlie this. The chain employs TRBV27 and TRBJ2-1, with a weak D call TRBD2 (5 bases). CDR1 MNHEY and CDR2 SMNVEV come from the germline V gene (reference sequence). The CDR3 runs to 15 residues. The CDR3, as DNA: TGTGCCAGCAGTCTATCCCGGGAACTCTACAATGAGCAGTTCTTC. Protein: CASSLSRELYNEQFF.

This chain links TRBV6-5 with TRBJ1-3; D may be TRBD1 (5 bases). The V end was cut by 10 bases, the J end by 2 bases, with 15 bases between. CDR1 and CDR2 from the germline V gene are MNHEY and SVGAGI. The CDR3 spans 14 residues. CDR3 nucleotides: TGTGCCACTCGCCTCGGGGGAACTGGAAACACCATATATTTT. This translates into CATRLGGTGNTIYF.

This chain uses TRBV19 with TRBJ2-1, with 11 bases identical to TRBD2. CDR1 LNHDA and CDR2 SQIVND come from the germline V gene (reference sequence). The CDR3 covers 15 residues. With V trimmed by 7 bases and J by 7 bases, 9 bases remained unmatched. The CDR3 DNA reads TGTGCCAGTACCAAGCTAGCGGGAGGATTTAATGAGCAGTTCTTC. Protein product: CASTKLAGGFNEQFF.

The CDR3 spells CASSSFYYEQYV. CDR3 DNA: TGTGCCAGCAGTTCCTTCTACTACGAGCAGTACGTC. The J gene is TRBJ2-7, the V gene TRBV6-5; unclear D gene. The germline V gene encodes CDR1 MNHEY and CDR2 SVGAGI. V was clipped by 4 bases and J by 3 bases, with 7 bases between them. This CDR3 has 12 residues.

This clone was seen a few times. The chain recombines TRBV12-3 or TRBV12-4 with TRBJ1-2, with TRBD1 matching over 7 bases. The trim removed 6 bases at V and 4 bases at J, leaving 5 bases unmatched. This CDR3 contains 13 residues. The CDR3 spells CASRGQAGYGYTF. The CDR3 region has the DNA TGTGCCAGCAGAGGACAGGCGGGCTATGGCTACACCTTC.

This clone was observed a single time. This rearrangement joins TRBV4-1 to TRBJ1-5, with D tentatively TRBD1 (6 bases). Trimming took 2 bases from V and 7 from J, leaving 12 bases between them. Germline V gives CDR1 MGHRA, CDR2 YSYEKL. CDR3 length: 14 residues. This CDR3 is CASSQPQGTQPQHF. The CDR3 DNA reads as TGCGCCAGCAGCCAACCTCAGGGGACCCAGCCCCAGCATTTT.